The clone carrying this T cell receptor beta chain was seen many times. This sample was included in a study of spatial heterogeneity in lung cancer. Every TCR cDNA molecule bore a unique molecular identifier. From the 5' RACE reads, TCRdb called clonotypes with MiXCR, one entry per CDR3 protein. The table shows more than 9,000 distinct CDR3 sequences, with about 6% occurring only once. The time point: sample taken at primary tumor resection. Whole RNA from tumor, nontumor lung or frozen PBMC was sequenced unsorted. A total of approximately 70 untreated early-stage non-small cell lung cancer patients served as donors. This CDR3 contains 17 residues. The V end lost 3 bases, the J end lost 2 bases, and 16 bases lay between the germline ends. The germline CDR1 and CDR2 sequences are ENHRY and SYGVKD.

The origin of this receptor is a male donor with early-stage non-small cell lung cancer. The chain combines TRBV10-3 with TRBJ1-4; tentative D call: TRBD1 (5 bases). Sample: normal lung tissue next to the tumor, taken at surgery. The CDR3 loop reads CAISERDPGVTNEKLFF. The CDR3 DNA reads TGTGCCATCAGTGAACGGGACCCCGGAGTGACTAATGAAAAACTGTTTTTT.